Following are 8 T cell receptor beta chains from one sample sequenced in a study of blood T cell repertoires in COVID-19. TCRdb's copy holds only in-frame clones and misses some; the assay was immunoSEQ multiplex PCR. The sample carries roughly 170,000 clones, 79% recorded once. Sequenced: peripheral blood. Source of these receptors: a woman aged 55-69 years with COVID-19, enrolled during active disease.

The chain carries TRBV6-2 or TRBV6-3 and TRBJ2-6; 7 positions match TRBD1. This CDR3 comprises 18 residues. The V gene's germline CDR1 is MNHEY and CDR2 SVGEGT. V lost 2 bases to trimming and J lost 1 base; unmatched junction nucleotides: 8. In DNA, the CDR3 is TGTGCCAGCAGTTACGGAACAGGGGCGCGATCTGGGGCCAACGTCCTGACTTTC. Protein product: CASSYGTGARSGANVLTF.

The chain has TRBV4-1 and TRBJ2-2; TRBD2 matches 12 bases. This CDR3 is built from 17 residues. Germline assignment: CDR1 MGHRA and CDR2 YSYEKL. V shed 8 bases and J 1 base; nucleotides not matched to a gene: 8. The CDR3 DNA is TGCGCCAGCTCAGGGCTAGCGGGAGGGCTGAACACCGGGGAGCTGTTTTTT. It yields the protein CASSGLAGGLNTGELFF.

As regards this clone: With a much larger clone just one base away, this may be a read error. Other DNA sequences in this sample translate to the same CDR3. This chain connects TRBV5-1 to TRBJ2-6, with D uncertain. The CDR3 consists of 15 residues. The V end lost 0 bases, the J end lost 0 bases, and 4 bases lay between the germline ends. Germline values: CDR1 SGHRS, CDR2 YFSETQ. The CDR3 DNA reads as TGCGCCAGCAGCTTGGGGAGCTCTGGGGCCAACGTCCTGACTTTC. Translating it yields CASSLGSSGANVLTF.

The chain has TRBV7-6 and TRBJ2-2; the D gene is possibly TRBD1 (6 bases). Deletions cut 5 bases from V and 4 bases from J, with 11 bases between. The CDR3 consists of 14 residues. Germline values: CDR1 SGHVS, CDR2 FNYEAQ. The CDR3 protein is CASSGYRATGELFF. For the CDR3, the DNA is TGTGCCAGCAGCGGCTACAGGGCCACCGGGGAGCTGTTTTTT.

The rearrangement links TRBV2 to TRBJ1-5; a weak D match, TRBD1 (6 bases). The CDR3 sequence is 13 residues long. The V gene's germline CDR1 is SNHLY and CDR2 FYNNEI. V gave up 6 bases and J gave up 5 bases, with 11 bases separating them. Written as DNA, the CDR3 is TGTGCCAGCAGGGGACAATTCGATCAGCCCCAGCATTTT. Translating gives CASRGQFDQPQHF.

The gene calls are TRBV7-9 and TRBJ1-1; 8 positions match TRBD1. This CDR3 spans 15 amino acids. The V segment lost 4 bases and the J segment 3 bases; nucleotides outside the gene matches: 7. Germline-derived CDR1 and CDR2 are SEHNR and FQNEAQ (reference sequence). This chain's CDR3 is CASSWTGIIHTEAFF. The DNA for the CDR3 is TGTGCCAGCAGCTGGACAGGGATAATTCACACTGAAGCTTTCTTT.

The CDR3 region is CASTNSGAGELFF. CDR3 coding DNA: TGTGCCAGCACCAATAGCGGGGCCGGGGAGCTGTTTTTT. V usage is TRBV12-3 or TRBV12-4 and J usage is TRBJ2-2; 8 bases line up with TRBD2. The J segment lost 6 bases and the V segment lost 7 bases, leaving 4 bases of the junction unmatched. CDR3 length equals 13 residues.

The chain is built from TRBV6-5 and TRBJ2-7, with TRBD2 matching over 10 bases. Germline V lookup: CDR1 MNHEY, CDR2 SVGAGI. The junction had 8 bases not matched to a gene; V was cut back by 5 bases and J by 7 bases. This CDR3 contains 14 residues. As DNA, the CDR3 is TGTGCCAGCAGTCAACTAGCGGGGATGGGGGAGCAGTACTTC. Its translation is CASSQLAGMGEQYF.